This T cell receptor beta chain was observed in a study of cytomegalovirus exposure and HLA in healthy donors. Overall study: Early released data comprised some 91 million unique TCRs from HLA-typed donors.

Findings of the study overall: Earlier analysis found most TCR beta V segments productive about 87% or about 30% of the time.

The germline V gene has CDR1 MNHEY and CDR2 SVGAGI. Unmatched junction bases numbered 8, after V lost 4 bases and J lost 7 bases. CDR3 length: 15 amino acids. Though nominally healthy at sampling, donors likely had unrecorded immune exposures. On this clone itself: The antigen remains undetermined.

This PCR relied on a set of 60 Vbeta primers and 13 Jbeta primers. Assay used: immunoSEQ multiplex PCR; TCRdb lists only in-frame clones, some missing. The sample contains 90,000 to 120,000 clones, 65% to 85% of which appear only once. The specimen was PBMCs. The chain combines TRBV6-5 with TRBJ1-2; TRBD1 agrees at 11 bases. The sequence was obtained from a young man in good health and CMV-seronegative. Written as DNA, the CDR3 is TGTGCCAGCAGTTTACAGGGACAGGGGGGTTTTGGCTACACCTTC. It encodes CASSLQGQGGFGYTF.